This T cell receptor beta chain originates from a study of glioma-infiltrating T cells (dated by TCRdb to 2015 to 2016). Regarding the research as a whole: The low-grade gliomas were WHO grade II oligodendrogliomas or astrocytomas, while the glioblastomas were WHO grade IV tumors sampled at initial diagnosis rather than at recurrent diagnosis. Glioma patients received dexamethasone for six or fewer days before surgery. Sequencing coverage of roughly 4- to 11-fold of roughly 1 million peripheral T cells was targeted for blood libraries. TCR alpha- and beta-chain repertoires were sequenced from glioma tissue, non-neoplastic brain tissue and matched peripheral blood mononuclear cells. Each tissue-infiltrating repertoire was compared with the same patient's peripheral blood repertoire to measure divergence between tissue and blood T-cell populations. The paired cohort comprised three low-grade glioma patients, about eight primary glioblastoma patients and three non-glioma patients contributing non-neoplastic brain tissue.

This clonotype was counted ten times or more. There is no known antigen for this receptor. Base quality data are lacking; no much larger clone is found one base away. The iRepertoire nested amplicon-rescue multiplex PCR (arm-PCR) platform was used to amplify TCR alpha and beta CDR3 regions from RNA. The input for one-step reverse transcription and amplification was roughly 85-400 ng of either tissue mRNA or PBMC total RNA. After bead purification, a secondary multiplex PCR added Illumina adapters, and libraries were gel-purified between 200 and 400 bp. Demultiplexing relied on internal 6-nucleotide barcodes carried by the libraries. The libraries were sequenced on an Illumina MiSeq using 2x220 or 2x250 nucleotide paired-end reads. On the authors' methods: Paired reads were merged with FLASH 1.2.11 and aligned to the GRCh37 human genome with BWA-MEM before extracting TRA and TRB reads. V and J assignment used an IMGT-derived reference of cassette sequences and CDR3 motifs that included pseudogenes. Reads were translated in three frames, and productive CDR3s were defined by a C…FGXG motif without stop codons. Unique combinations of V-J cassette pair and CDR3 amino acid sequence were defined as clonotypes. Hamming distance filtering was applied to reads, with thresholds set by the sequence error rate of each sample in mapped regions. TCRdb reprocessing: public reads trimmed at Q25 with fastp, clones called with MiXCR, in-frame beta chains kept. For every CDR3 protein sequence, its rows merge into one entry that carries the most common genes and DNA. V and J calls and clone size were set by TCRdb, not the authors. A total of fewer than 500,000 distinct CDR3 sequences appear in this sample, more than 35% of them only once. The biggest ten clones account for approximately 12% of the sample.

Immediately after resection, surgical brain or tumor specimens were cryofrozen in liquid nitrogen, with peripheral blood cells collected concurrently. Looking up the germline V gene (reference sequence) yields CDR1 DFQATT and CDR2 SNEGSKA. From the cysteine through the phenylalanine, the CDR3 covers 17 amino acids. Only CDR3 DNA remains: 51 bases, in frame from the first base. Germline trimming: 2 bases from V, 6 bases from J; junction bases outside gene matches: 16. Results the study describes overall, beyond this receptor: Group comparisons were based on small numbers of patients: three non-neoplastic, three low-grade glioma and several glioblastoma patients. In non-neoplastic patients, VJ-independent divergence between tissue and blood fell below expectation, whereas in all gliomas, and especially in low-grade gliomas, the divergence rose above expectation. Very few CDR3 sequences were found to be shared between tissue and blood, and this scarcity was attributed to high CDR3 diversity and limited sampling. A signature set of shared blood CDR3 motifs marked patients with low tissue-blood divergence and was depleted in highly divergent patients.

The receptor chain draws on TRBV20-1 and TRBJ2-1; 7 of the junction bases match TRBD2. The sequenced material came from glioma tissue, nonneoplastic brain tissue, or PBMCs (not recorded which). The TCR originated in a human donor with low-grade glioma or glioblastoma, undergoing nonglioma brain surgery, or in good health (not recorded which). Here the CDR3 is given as CSARPPGGGTGGNEQFF. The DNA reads TGCAGTGCTAGACCCCCAGGTGGGGGTACGGGGGGCAATGAGCAGTTCTTC.